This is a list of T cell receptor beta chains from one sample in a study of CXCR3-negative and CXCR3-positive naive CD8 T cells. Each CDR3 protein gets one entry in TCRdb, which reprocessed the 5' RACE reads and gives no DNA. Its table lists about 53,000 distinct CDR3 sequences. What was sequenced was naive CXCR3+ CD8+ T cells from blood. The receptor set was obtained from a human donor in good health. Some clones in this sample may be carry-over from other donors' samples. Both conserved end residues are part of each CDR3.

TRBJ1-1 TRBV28 CASSLSGGGTEAFF
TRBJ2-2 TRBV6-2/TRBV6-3 CASRNPLRAGGNTGELFF
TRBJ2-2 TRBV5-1 CASRYNTGELFF
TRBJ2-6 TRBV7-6 CASSLGPAGANVLTF
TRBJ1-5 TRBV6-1 CASTGAGFSNQPQHF
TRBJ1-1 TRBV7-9 CASSNRDMNTEAFF
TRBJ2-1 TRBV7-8 CASSLTVGASSYNEQFF
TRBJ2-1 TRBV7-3 CASSLISDRAGEQFF
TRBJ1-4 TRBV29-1 CSPGVNWKLFF
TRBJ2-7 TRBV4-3 CASSLIRDSPPYEQYF
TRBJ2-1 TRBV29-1 CSAASVGMNEQFF